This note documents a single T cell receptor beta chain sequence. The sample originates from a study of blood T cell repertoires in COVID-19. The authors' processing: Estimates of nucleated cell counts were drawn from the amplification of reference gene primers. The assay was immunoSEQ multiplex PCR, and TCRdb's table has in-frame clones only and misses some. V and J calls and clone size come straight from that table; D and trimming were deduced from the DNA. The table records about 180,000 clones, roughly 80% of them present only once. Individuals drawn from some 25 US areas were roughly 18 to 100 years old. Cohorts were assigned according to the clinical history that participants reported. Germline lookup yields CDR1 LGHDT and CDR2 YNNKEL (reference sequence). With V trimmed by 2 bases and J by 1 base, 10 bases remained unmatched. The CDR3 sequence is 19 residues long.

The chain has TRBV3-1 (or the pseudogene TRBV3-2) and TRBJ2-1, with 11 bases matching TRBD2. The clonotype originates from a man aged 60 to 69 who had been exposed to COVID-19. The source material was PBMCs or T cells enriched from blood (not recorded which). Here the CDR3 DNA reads TGTGCCAGCAGCCAATTCGACCCAAGGACTAGCGGGTCCTACAATGAGCAGTTCTTC. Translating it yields CASSQFDPRTSGSYNEQFF.